The T cell receptor beta chain under discussion was sequenced for a study of quantifying T cell responses using KT2 cells. Across the whole study: RNA was reverse transcribed with TCR alpha and beta constant-region primers. Estimated efficiency of the T4 ligation step was above 8.5% under optimum conditions. Overall study findings and caveats: KT2 sequence counts showed saturation when very many KT2 cells were spiked in.

This clonotype has just a few counts. Antigen specificity is unknown. The cDNA 3' end received a ligated oligonucleotide with a UMI. The first PCR ran approximately 4 cycles with an equimolar RC1.1 and RC1.2 beta primer mix. TCRdb processed the UMI-ligation and nested PCR reads anew with MiXCR; each CDR3 protein has one entry. The data contain tens of thousands of distinct CDR3 sequences, roughly 12% of them singletons. The sample is PBMC spiked with counted cells of clone KT2. V was shortened by 4 bases and J by 3 bases, with 15 bases between the two germline ends. Germline assignment: CDR1 PRHDT and CDR2 FYEKMQ (reference sequence). This CDR3 spans 15 amino acids.

The TCR sequence derives from a human donor. V gene TRBV13 combines with J gene TRBJ2-5; D might be TRBD1 or TRBD2, each matching 5 bases. Input material: PBMCs spiked with cells of the T cell clone KT2. The CDR3 is CASSSTGTEEETQYF. The CDR3 DNA reads as TGTGCCAGCAGCTCAACCGGGACGGAAGAAGAGACCCAGTACTTC.